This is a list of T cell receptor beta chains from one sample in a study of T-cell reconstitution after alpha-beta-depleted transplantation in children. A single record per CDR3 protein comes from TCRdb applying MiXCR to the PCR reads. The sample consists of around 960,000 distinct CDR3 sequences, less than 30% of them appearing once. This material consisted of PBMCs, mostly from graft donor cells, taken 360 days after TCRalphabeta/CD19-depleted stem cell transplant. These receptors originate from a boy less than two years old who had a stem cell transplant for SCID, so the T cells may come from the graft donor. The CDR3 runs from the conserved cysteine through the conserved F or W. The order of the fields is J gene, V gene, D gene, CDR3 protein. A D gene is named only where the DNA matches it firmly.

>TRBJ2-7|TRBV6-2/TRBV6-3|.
CASRTPETMGRIPYEQYF
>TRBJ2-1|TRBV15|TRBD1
CATSTSGTGNNEQFF
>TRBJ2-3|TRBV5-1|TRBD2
CASSRAGEWTDTQYF
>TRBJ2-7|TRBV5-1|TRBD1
CASSRSGTATYEQYF
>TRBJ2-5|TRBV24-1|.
CATSEGRGAIGTQYF
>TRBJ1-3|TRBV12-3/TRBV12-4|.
CASRQGYSGNTIYF
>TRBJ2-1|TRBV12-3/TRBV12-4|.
CASSDPGLVGNEQFF
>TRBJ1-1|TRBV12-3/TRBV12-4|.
CASSLYVGAGAFF
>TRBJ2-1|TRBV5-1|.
CASSRQGLRGNEQFF
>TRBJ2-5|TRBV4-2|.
CASSQEQAMSQETQYF
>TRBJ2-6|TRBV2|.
CASSDTGGGSGANVLTF
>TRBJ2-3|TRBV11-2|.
CASSLDRRVAGTDTQYF
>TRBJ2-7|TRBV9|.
CASSPSGGPYEQYF
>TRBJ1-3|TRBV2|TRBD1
CASSGQGAGSGNTIYF